The clone carrying this TCR beta chain turned up a few times. The CDR3 runs 14 residues. V was pared by 6 bases and J by 4 bases, with 15 bases between. CDR1 and CDR2 from the germline V gene are MNHNS and SASEGT. The term stable hyperthyroidism indicated an absence of ophthalmopathy within 18 months of follow-up. The diagnostic workup employed clinical symptoms, serum thyroxine, TRAb, thyroid ultrasound and orbital computed tomography. From fresh peripheral blood, roughly 11 ml in volume, the PBMCs were obtained. Scientists amplified the TCR beta CDR3 regions from RNA transcripts. First-round RT-PCR used HTBI primers; second-round multiplex PCR followed. One entry per CDR3 protein results from TCRdb running MiXCR on the multiplex PCR reads. The data show hundreds of thousands of distinct CDR3 sequences, about 20% seen once. This specimen comes from a study of Graves' ophthalmopathy and Graves' hyperthyroidism. Across the study: Peripheral blood was obtained at first diagnosis, ahead of any treatment.

The chain links TRBV6-1 to TRBJ1-1; maybe TRBD1 (6 bases). This TCR was recovered from a woman aged 18-29 years with stable Graves' hyperthyroidism. Some clones in this sample may be carry-over from other donors' samples. The sequenced sample was peripheral blood. CDR3 residues: CASRPGTHATEAFF. The CDR3 DNA reads TGTGCCAGCAGGCCCGGGACACACGCCACTGAAGCTTTCTTT.